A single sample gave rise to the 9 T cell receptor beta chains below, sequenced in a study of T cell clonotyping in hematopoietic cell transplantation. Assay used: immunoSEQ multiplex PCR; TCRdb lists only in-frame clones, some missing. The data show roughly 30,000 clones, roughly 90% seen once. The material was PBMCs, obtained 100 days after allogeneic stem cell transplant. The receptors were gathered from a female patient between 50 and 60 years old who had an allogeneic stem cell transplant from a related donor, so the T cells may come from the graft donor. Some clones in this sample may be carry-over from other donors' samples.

DNA for the CDR3: TGTGCCAGCACCATGACTCGCAGCCTCTATGGCTACACCTTC. Translation gives CASTMTRSLYGYTF. The chain carries TRBV2 and TRBJ1-2, with unresolved D. Deletions cut 7 bases from V and 4 bases from J, with 16 bases between. CDR1 and CDR2 (germline): SNHLY, FYNNEI. The CDR3 is 14 amino acids.

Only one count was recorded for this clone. This CDR3 reads CASSPTGDGYTF. Here the CDR3 DNA reads TGTGCCAGCAGTCCGACCGGGGATGGCTACACCTTC. V usage is TRBV27 and J usage is TRBJ1-2, with no clear D. This CDR3 comprises 12 residues. Germline-derived CDR1 and CDR2 are MNHEY and SMNVEV (reference sequence). V dropped 5 bases and J dropped 6 bases, with 10 bases sitting between them.

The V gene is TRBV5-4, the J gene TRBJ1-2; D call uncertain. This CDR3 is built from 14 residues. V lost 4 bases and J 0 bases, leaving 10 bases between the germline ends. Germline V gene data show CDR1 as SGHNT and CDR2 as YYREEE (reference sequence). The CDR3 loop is CASSGVTANYGYTF. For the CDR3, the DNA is TGTGCCAGCAGCGGGGTGACGGCTAACTATGGCTACACCTTC.

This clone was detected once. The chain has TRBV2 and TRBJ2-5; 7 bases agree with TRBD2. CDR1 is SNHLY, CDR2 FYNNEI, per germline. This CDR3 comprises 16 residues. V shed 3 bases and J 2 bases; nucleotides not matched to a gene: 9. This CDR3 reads CASSEARDGGQETQYF. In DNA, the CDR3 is TGTGCCAGCAGTGAGGCACGGGACGGGGGGCAAGAGACCCAGTACTTC.

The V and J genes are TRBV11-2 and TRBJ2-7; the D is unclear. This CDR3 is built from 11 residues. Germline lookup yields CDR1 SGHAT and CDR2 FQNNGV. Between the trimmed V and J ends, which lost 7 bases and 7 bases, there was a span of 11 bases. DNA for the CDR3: TGTGCCAGCATCCAAGGCGTGGAGCAGTACTTC. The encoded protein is CASIQGVEQYF.

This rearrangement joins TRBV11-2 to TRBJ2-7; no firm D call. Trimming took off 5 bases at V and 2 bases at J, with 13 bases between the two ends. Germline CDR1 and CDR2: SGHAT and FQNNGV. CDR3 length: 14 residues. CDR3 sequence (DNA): TGTGCCAGCAGCCCTAACCTGGTGACCTACGAGCAGTACTTC. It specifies CASSPNLVTYEQYF.

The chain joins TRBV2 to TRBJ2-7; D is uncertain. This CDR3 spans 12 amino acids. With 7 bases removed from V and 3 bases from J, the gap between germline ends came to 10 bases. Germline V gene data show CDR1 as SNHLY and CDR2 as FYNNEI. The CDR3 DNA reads TGTGCCAGCACCCAGGCGAACTACGAGCAGTACTTC. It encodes CASTQANYEQYF.

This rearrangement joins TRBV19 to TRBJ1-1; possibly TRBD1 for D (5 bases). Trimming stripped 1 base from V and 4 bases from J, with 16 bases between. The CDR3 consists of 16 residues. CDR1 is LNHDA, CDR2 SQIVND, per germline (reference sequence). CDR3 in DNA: TGTGCCAGTAGTATAGGTCAGTGGGGCCCGAGCACTGAAGCTTTCTTT. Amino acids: CASSIGQWGPSTEAFF.

CDR3 sequence reads: CASSEYRVRQPQHF. CDR3 DNA sequence: TGTGCCAGCAGTGAATACAGGGTCCGTCAGCCCCAGCATTTT. The V gene is TRBV6-1, the J gene TRBJ1-5; TRBD1 is a possible D gene (6 bases). The CDR3 consists of 14 residues. Trimming took off 2 bases at V and 6 bases at J, with 11 bases between the two ends. In germline, CDR1 is MNHNS, CDR2 SASEGT.